This TCR beta chain comes out of a study of T cells of healthy individuals. MiXCR was run by TCRdb on the 5' RACE reads, yielding one entry per CDR3 protein. The sample lists about 57,000 distinct CDR3 sequences, around 15% occurring once. V lost 6 bases to trimming and J lost 1 base, with 9 bases between them. CDR1 and CDR2 (germline): KGHSH, LQKENI. The CDR3 has 13 residues. The clonotype was recovered from a human donor in good health. The genes are TRBV18 and TRBJ2-5; no clear D gene. The CDR3 DNA reads as TGTGCCAGCTCCCCCAACAGCCAAGAGACCCAGTACTTC. The encoded protein is CASSPNSQETQYF. Combining the CDR3 with reference TRBV18 and TRBJ2-5 gives the whole variable domain NAGVMQNPRHLVRRRGQEARLRCSPMKGHSHVYWYRQLPEEGLKFMVYLQKENIIDESGMPKERFSAEFPKEGPSILRIQQVVRGDSAAYFCASSPNSQETQYFGPGTRLLVL.